This is a list of T cell receptor beta chains from one sample in a study of T cells of healthy individuals. TCRdb re-analysed the 5' RACE reads in MiXCR, keeping a single row per CDR3 protein. The sample has about 82,000 distinct CDR3 sequences; more than 5% are singletons. Source of these receptors: a female donor in good health. CDR3s include the opening cysteine and the closing phenylalanine or tryptophan. A D gene is named only where the DNA matches it firmly. Clone sizes are given selectively: once, few, many, or a class where the clone is expanded.

-	TRBV10-3	TRBJ1-3	-	CAISESGGTGNTIYF	TGTGCCATCAGTGAGTCAGGAGGGACTGGAAACACCATATATTTT
TRBD1	TRBV6-6	TRBJ2-7	-	CASSSPSARGLEQYF	TGTGCCAGCAGTTCACCTTCGGCCAGGGGGCTTGAGCAGTACTTC
-	TRBV27	TRBJ2-7	many	CASSPRAGQKTYEQYF	TGTGCCAGCAGTCCCAGAGCGGGACAGAAAACCTACGAGCAGTACTTC
TRBD1	TRBV12-3/TRBV12-4	TRBJ2-2	many	CASCPQQGTGELFF	TGTGCCAGCTGTCCTCAACAGGGGACCGGGGAGCTGTTTTTT
TRBD2	TRBV5-1	TRBJ2-1	few	CASSLGGLGGSYNEQFF	TGCGCCAGCAGCTTGGGGGGACTAGGCGGCTCCTACAATGAGCAGTTCTTC
TRBD2	TRBV7-3	TRBJ2-3	many	CASSSLAGESTDTQYF	TGTGCCAGCAGCTCCTTAGCGGGAGAGAGCACAGATACGCAGTATTTT
-	TRBV3-1	TRBJ1-1	-	CASSQGGGTTEAFF	TGTGCCAGCAGCCAAGGGGGGGGGACCACTGAAGCTTTCTTT
-	TRBV10-3	TRBJ1-5	few	CAISELGLLYSNQPQHF	TGTGCCATCAGTGAGCTAGGGTTACTTTATAGCAATCAGCCCCAGCATTTT
-	TRBV5-1	TRBJ1-6	many	CASSLAGREYSPLHF	TGCGCCAGCAGCTTGGCGGGCAGGGAGTATTCACCCCTCCACTTT
TRBD1	TRBV7-2	TRBJ2-7	many	CASSSGTALGEQYF	TGTGCCAGCAGCTCCGGGACAGCCCTCGGCGAGCAGTACTTC
TRBD1	TRBV20-1	TRBJ2-7	many	CSALTGETYEQYF	TGCAGTGCTCTCACAGGGGAAACCTACGAGCAGTACTTC
TRBD1	TRBV25-1	TRBJ1-5	few	CATGEGNQPQHF	TGTGCGACAGGGGAGGGGAATCAGCCCCAGCATTTT
-	TRBV19	TRBJ2-1	many	CATSWDWGNEQFF	TGTGCCACCTCGTGGGATTGGGGAAATGAGCAGTTCTTC
TRBD1	TRBV4-2	TRBJ1-3	-	CASSPMDRSGNTIYF	TGTGCCAGCAGCCCCATGGACAGGTCTGGAAACACCATATATTTT
-	TRBV18	TRBJ1-3	many	CASSLPTGNTIYF	TGTGCCAGCTCTCTTCCTACAGGAAACACCATATATTTT
-	TRBV7-8	TRBJ1-5	many	CASSFPGNQPQHF	TGTGCCAGCAGCTTCCCTGGCAATCAGCCCCAGCATTTT
TRBD2	TRBV3-1	TRBJ2-1	many	CASSASGRRSYNEQFF	TGTGCCAGCAGCGCTAGCGGGAGGCGCTCCTACAATGAGCAGTTCTTC
-	TRBV20-1	TRBJ2-3	many	CSAGLSLGVRADTQYF	TGCAGTGCCGGACTGTCGTTGGGGGTCCGGGCAGATACGCAGTATTTT
-	TRBV12-3/TRBV12-4	TRBJ2-7	many	CASSRSGTAAYEQYF	TGTGCCAGCAGTCGCTCCGGGACGGCTGCCTACGAGCAGTACTTC
-	TRBV6-5	TRBJ1-1	few	CASSYSRNTEAFF	TGTGCCAGCAGTTACTCCCGGAACACTGAAGCTTTCTTT
TRBD2	TRBV10-3	TRBJ2-7	many	CAISTSGLSSYEQYF	TGTGCCATCAGTACTAGCGGGCTCAGCTCCTACGAGCAGTACTTC
TRBD1	TRBV27	TRBJ2-1	many	CASSSYDRGPGLRDEQFF	TGTGCCAGCAGTTCGTACGACAGGGGGCCCGGGCTGCGTGACGAGCAGTTCTTC
-	TRBV15	TRBJ2-1	-	CATSSDFSGSHNEQFF	TGTGCCACCAGCAGCGATTTCAGCGGGTCCCACAATGAGCAGTTCTTC
-	TRBV12-3/TRBV12-4	TRBJ2-1	-	CASSLAASSYNEQFF	TGTGCCAGCAGTTTAGCTGCTAGCTCCTACAATGAGCAGTTCTTC
-	TRBV7-9	TRBJ1-1	-	CASGDIQNAEAFF	TGTGCCAGTGGGGACATTCAGAACGCTGAAGCTTTCTTT
TRBD2	TRBV27	TRBJ2-7	many	CASSPMLVSGIPYEQYF	TGTGCCAGCAGTCCAATGCTCGTTAGCGGGATACCCTACGAGCAGTACTTC
-	TRBV28	TRBJ2-7	many	CASTWGRGYEQYF	TGTGCCAGCACCTGGGGTAGGGGCTACGAGCAGTACTTC